Sequencing of this T cell receptor beta chain was carried out in a study of T-cell reconstitution after alpha-beta-depleted transplantation in children. The germline V gene encodes CDR1 SGHVS and CDR2 FNYEAQ. This CDR3 is 17 amino acids long. The junction had 10 bases not matched to a gene; V was cut back by 0 bases and J by 7 bases. Unique molecular identifiers were used in preparing the TCRbeta library. TCRdb recomputed calls from the PCR reads with MiXCR, one row per CDR3 protein. In the table there are about 420,000 distinct CDR3 sequences, approximately 11% of which are singletons. There are a few counts of this clonotype.

The chain joins TRBV7-6 to TRBJ2-5, with 11 bases lining up with TRBD2. The sequence was obtained from a human donor who donated a stem cell graft to a child with acute myeloid leukemia. Sequenced here: PBMCs from the stem cell graft donor, sampled from the stem cell graft. In DNA form, the CDR3 reads TGTGCCAGCAGCTTAGCAGGAGGGACTAGCGGTTATGGGACCCAGTACTTC. Its translation is CASSLAGGTSGYGTQYF. The complete variable domain, with remaining parts taken from reference TRBV7-6 and TRBJ2-5, reads GAGVSQSPRYKVTKRGQDVALRCDPISGHVSLYWYRQALGQGPEFLTYFNYEAQQDKSGLPNDRFSAERPEGSISTLTIQRTEQRDSAMYRCASSLAGGTSGYGTQYFGPGTRLLVL.